The clone carrying this TCR beta chain has only one observation. This record belongs to a study of blood T cells in healthy people across ages. V gave up 3 bases and J gave up 6 bases, with 10 bases separating them. The CDR3 is 12 amino acids. Germline V gene sequence: CDR1 SQVTM, CDR2 ANQGSEA. With a J-beta primer mix and a sample-barcoded 5' primer, a second PCR ran 7 to 11 cycles. TCRdb re-analysed the 5' RACE reads in MiXCR, keeping a single row per CDR3 protein. The table shows approximately 770,000 distinct CDR3 sequences, with roughly 60% occurring only once. The sequencing input was blood. This clonotype originated in a man aged 25-45 years in good health. The chain couples TRBV29-1 to TRBJ2-3, with a weak D call TRBD2 (6 bases). In DNA, the CDR3 is TGCAGCGTTGAGGAGCTAGCGGATACGCAGTATTTT. Translation gives CSVEELADTQYF.